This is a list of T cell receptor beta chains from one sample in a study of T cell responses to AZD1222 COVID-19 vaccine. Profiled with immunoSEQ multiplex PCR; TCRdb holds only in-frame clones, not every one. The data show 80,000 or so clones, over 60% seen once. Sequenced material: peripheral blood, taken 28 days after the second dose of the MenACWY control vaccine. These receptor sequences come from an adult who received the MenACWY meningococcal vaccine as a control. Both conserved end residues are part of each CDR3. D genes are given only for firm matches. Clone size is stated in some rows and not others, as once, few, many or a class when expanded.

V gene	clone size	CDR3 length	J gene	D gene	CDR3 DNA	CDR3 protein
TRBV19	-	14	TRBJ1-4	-	TGTGCCAGTAGTAAGGGTCAGGGAAGTGAAAAACTGTTTTTT	CASSKGQGSEKLFF
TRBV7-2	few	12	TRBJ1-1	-	TGTGCCAGCAGCTCACAGGCCCTAGAAGCTTTCTTT	CASSSQALEAFF
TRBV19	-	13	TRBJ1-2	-	TGTGCCAGTAGTATACAGAGGGGAAATGGCTACACCTTC	CASSIQRGNGYTF
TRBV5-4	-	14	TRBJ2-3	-	TGTGCCAGCAGCTTGGGGACCAATGCAGATACGCAGTATTTT	CASSLGTNADTQYF
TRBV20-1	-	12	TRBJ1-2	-	TGCAGTGCTAGTAATGGGGGGAATGGCTACACCTTC	CSASNGGNGYTF
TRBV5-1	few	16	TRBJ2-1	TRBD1	TGCGCCAGCAGCTTCTCCGGGGACAGCCGAACGGATGAGCAGTTCTTC	CASSFSGDSRTDEQFF
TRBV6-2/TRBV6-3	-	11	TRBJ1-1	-	TGTGCCAGCAGTACCAATTTTGAAGCTTTCTTT	CASSTNFEAFF
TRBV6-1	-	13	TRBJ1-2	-	TGTGCCAGCAGTGATGGCTGGTTCGGGACCTACACCTTC	CASSDGWFGTYTF
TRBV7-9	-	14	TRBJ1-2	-	TGTGCCAGCAGCTTAGAGACAGGCCGATATGGCTACACCTTC	CASSLETGRYGYTF
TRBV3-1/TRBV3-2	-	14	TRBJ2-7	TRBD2	TGTGCCAGCAGTCGTAGCGGGGACTCCTACGAGCAGTACTTC	CASSRSGDSYEQYF
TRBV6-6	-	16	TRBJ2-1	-	TGTGCCAGCAGCCTAGCTCGGGGGAGCTCCTACAATGAGCAGTTCTTC	CASSLARGSSYNEQFF
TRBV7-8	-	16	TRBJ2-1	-	TGTGCCAGCAGCTCAATCTCAGGGGGGGCCTACAATGAGCAGTTCTTC	CASSSISGGAYNEQFF
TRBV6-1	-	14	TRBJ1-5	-	TGTGCCAGCAGTGAATCGGGGGGCGGTCAGCCCCAGCATTTT	CASSESGGGQPQHF
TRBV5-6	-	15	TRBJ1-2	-	TGTGCCAGCAGCTTGGCCGCACCTCTCTTAGGGGGCTACACCTTC	CASSLAAPLLGGYTF
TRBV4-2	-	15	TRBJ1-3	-	TGTGCCAGCAGCCAAGATCCGGCCGCCGGCAACACCATATATTTT	CASSQDPAAGNTIYF
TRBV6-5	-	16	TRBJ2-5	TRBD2	TGTGCCAGCAGTTACGAAGTGGGAGGGCCCGTAGAGACCCAGTACTTC	CASSYEVGGPVETQYF
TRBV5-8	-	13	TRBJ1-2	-	TGTGCCAGCAGCTTGGAAGCGGTCTATGGCTACACCTTC	CASSLEAVYGYTF
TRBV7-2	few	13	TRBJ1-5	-	TGTGCCAGCAGCTTAGAGGGGTCCAAGCCCCAGCATTTT	CASSLEGSKPQHF
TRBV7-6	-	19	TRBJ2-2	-	TGTGCCAGCAGCTTAGCCAGGCCGGGACTTCCCTCGTTAACCGGGGAGCTGTTTTTT	CASSLARPGLPSLTGELFF
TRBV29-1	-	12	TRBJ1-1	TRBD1	TGCAGCACAGGACAGGGCGACACTGAAGCTTTCTTT	CSTGQGDTEAFF
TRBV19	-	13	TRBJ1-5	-	TGTGCCAGTAGTATAGGTTCTGATCAGCCCCAGCATTTT	CASSIGSDQPQHF
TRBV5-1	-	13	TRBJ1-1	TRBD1	TGCGCCAGCAGGGACAGGGGGGACACTGAAGCTTTCTTT	CASRDRGDTEAFF
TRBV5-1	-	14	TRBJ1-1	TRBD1	TGCGCCAGCAGATCCTTGACAGGGGGGACTGAAGCTTTCTTT	CASRSLTGGTEAFF
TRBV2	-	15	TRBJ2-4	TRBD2	TGTGCCAGCAGGTCTACGGGAGGGGCCAAAAACATTCAGTACTTC	CASRSTGGAKNIQYF
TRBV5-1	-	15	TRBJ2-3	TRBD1	TGCGCCAGCAGCTTATCCAGGGGGATTACAGATACGCAGTATTTT	CASSLSRGITDTQYF
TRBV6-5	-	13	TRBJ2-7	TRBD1	TGTGCCAGCAGTTCGGGACAGCCCTACGAGCAGTACTTC	CASSSGQPYEQYF
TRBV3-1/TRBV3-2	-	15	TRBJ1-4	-	TGTGCCAGCAGCGAAGGGGGGGGCGACAATGAAAAACTGTTTTTT	CASSEGGGDNEKLFF
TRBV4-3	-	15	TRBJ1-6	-	TGCGCCAGCAGCCCTGGGGGCTCCTATAATTCACCCCTCCACTTT	CASSPGGSYNSPLHF
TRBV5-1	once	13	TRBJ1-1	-	TGCGCCAGCAGCCGTGGGGAAGACACTGAAGCTTTCTTT	CASSRGEDTEAFF
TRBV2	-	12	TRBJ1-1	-	TGTGCCAGCAGTGAGGGGAGGACTGAAGCTTTCTTT	CASSEGRTEAFF
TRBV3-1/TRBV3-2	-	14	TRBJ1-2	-	TGTGCCAGCAGCCACCTTGGACCCAACTATGGCTACACCTTC	CASSHLGPNYGYTF
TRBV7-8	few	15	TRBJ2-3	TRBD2	TGTGCCAGCAGCATTGAGCGGGGCCGGAGGGGTACGCAGTATTTT	CASSIERGRRGTQYF
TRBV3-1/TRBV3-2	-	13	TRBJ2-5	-	TGTGCCAGCAGCCAAGGCCCATTGGTGACCCAGTACTTC	CASSQGPLVTQYF
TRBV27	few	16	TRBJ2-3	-	TGTGCCAGCCCTTACAAAGGGAGCGGTAGGGCAGATACGCAGTATTTT	CASPYKGSGRADTQYF
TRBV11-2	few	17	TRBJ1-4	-	TGTGCCAGCAGCTTGAACGGACCGGGGGCAACTAATGAAAAACTGTTTTTT	CASSLNGPGATNEKLFF